The source of this TCR beta chain is a study of cytomegalovirus exposure and HLA in healthy donors. Study-level information: Unique TCR beta sequences numbering approximately 100 million came from around 180 million T cells in an earlier analysis.

The study's findings and limits: TCR beta chains associated with HLA were, in a later analysis, more clonally expanded than equally common others.

A note on this clone: Its specificity is not known.

Germline V gene sequence: CDR1 SGHRS, CDR2 YFSETQ. V was shortened by 4 bases and J by 0 bases, with 14 bases between the two germline ends. CDR3 length equals 16 residues. The PCR ran on 60 Vbeta and 13 Jbeta primers. Profiled with immunoSEQ multiplex PCR; TCRdb holds only in-frame clones, not every one. Altogether some 120,000 clones are present, around three quarters being singletons, with the ten largest covering 7.5% to 9.5%. The source material was PBMCs. The TCR was taken from a man aged 30 to 39 in good health and CMV-seropositive. This chain connects TRBV5-1 to TRBJ2-4; no definite D call. CDR3 DNA: TGCGCCAGCAGCCCGACTCTGACTGGAGCCAAAAACATTCAGTACTTC. This encodes CASSPTLTGAKNIQYF.